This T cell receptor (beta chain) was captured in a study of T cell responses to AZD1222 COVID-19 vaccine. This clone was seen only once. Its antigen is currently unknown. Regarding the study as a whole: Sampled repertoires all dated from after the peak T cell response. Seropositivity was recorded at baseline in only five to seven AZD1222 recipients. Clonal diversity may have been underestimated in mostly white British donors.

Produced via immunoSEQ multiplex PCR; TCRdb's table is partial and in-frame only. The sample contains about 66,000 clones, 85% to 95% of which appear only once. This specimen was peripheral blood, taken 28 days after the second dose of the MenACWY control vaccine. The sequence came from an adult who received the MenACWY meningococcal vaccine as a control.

The CDR3 here is CASSGPPGTHYYNEQFF. Written as DNA, the CDR3 is TGTGCCAGCAGTGGACCCCCCGGGACCCATTACTACAATGAGCAGTTCTTC. The chain joins TRBV6-1 to TRBJ2-1; D possibly uses TRBD1 or TRBD2 (5 bases each). Trimming pared 4 bases from V and 3 bases from J, leaving 19 bases between. The germline V gene encodes CDR1 MNHNS and CDR2 SASEGT. The CDR3 is 17 amino acids.